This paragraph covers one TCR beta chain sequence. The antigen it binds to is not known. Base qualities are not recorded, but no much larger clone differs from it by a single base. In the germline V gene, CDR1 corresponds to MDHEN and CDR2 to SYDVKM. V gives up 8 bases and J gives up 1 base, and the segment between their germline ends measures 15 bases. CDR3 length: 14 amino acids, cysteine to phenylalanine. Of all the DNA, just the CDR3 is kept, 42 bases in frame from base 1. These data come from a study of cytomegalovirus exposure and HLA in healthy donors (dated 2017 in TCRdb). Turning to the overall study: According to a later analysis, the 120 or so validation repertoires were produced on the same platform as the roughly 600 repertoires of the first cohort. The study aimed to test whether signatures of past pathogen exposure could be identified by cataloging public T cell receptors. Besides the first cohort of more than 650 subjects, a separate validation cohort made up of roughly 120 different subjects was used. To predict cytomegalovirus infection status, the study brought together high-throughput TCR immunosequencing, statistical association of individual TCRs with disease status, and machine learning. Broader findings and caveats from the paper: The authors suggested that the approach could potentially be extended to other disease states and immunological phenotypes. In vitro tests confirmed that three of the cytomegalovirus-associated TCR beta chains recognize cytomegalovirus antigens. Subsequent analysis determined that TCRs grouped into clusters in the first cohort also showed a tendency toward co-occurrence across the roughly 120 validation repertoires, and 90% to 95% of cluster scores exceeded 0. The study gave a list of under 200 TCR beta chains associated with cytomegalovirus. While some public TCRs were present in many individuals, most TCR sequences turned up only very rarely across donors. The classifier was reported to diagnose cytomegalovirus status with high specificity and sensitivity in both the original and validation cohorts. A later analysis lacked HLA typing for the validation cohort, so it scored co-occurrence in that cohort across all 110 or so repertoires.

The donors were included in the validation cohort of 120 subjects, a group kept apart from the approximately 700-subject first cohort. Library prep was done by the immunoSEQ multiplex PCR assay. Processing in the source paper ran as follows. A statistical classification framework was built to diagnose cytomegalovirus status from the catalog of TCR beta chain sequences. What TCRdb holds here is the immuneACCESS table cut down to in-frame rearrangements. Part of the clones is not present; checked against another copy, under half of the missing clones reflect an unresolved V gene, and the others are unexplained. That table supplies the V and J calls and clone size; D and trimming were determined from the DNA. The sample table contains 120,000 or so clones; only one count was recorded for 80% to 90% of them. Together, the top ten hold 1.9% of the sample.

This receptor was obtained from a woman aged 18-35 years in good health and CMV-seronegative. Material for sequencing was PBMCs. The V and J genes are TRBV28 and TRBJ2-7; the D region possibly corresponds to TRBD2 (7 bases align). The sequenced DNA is TGTGCCAGCGGGGAGGGGGGCGCGTCCTACGAGCAGTACTTC. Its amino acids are CASGEGGASYEQYF.